This TCR beta chain was obtained from a study of shared clonotypes between healthy human individuals. Regarding the study as a whole: It was only blood that was sampled, and tissue repertoires likely differ.

Germline V gene data show CDR1 as SNHLY and CDR2 as FYNNEI. Losses at the gene ends were 10 bases for V and 0 bases for J; bases not matched to a gene: 6. CDR3 length equals 13 residues. Assay used: immunoSEQ multiplex PCR; TCRdb lists only in-frame clones, some missing. The sample has 2 million to 2.5 million clones, about nine tenths seen once. On this clone itself: Its antigen is still unknown.

The sequence was collected from a man aged 18 to 30 in good health. Some clones in this sample may be carry-over from other donors' samples. V usage is TRBV2 and J usage is TRBJ2-7, with TRBD1 matching 7 bases. Sample: naive CD4+ T cells from PBMCs. Regarding subset: CD45RA+ positively selected. This CDR3 is CATTGTVSYEQYF. The CDR3 nucleotides are TGTGCCACCACCGGGACAGTCTCCTACGAGCAGTACTTC.